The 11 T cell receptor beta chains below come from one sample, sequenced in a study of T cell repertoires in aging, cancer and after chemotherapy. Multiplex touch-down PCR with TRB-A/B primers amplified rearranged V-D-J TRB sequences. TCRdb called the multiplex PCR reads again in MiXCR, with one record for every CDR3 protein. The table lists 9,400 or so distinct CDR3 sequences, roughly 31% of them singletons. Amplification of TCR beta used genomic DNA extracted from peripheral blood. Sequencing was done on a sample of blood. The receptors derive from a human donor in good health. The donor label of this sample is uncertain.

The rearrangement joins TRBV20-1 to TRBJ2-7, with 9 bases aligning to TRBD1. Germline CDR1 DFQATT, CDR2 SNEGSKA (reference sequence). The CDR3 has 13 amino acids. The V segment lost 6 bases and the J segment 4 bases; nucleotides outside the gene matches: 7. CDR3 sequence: CSARLDRGYEQYF. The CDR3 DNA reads TGCAGTGCCCGACTGGACAGGGGTTACGAGCAGTACTTC.

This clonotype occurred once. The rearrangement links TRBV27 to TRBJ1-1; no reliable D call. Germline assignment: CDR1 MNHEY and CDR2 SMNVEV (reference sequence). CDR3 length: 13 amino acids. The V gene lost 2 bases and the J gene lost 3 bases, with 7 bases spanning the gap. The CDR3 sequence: CASSLNFDTEAFF. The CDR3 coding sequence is TGTGCCAGCAGTTTAAATTTCGACACTGAAGCTTTCTTT.

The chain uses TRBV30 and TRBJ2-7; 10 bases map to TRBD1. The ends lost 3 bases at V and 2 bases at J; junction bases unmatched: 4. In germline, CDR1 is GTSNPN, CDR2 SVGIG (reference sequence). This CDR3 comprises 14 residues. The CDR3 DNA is TGTGCCTGGAGCCGGGACAGGGGTGCCTACGAGCAGTACTTC. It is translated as CAWSRDRGAYEQYF.

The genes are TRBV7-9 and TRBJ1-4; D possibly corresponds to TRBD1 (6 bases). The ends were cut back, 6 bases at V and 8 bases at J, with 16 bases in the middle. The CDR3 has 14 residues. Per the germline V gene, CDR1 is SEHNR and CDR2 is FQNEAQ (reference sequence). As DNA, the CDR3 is TGTGCCAGCAGAGAAGGGGGGATAGGGGAAAAACTGTTTTTT. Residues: CASREGGIGEKLFF.

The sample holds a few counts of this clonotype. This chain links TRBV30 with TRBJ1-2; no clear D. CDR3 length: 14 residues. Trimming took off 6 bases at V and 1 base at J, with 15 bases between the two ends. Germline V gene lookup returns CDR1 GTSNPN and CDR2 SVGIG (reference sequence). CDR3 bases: TGTGCCTGTTTGACGGAGTCAAGTAACTATGGCTACACCTTC. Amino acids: CACLTESSNYGYTF.

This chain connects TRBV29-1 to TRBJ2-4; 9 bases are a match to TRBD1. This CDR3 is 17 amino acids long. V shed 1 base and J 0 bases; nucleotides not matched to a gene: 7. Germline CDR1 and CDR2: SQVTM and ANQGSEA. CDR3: CSVEGTGETKAKNIQYF. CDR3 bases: TGCAGCGTTGAAGGGACAGGGGAAACGAAAGCCAAAAACATTCAGTACTTC.

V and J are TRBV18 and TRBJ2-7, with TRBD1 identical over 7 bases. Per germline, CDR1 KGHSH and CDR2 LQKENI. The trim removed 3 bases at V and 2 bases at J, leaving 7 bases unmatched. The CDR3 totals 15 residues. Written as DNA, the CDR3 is TGTGCCAGCTCACCCCGGGACAGAGAGCCCTACGAGCAGTACTTC. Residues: CASSPRDREPYEQYF.

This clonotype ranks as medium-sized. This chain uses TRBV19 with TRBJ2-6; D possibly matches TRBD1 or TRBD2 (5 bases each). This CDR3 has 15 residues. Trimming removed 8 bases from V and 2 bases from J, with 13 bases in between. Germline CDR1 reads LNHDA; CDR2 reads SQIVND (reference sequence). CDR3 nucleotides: TGTGCCAGTGGGGCACTCGGGGCTGGGGCCAACGTCCTGACTTTC. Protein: CASGALGAGANVLTF. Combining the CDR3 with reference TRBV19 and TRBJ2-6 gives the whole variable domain DGGITQSPKYLFRKEGQNVTLSCEQNLNHDAMYWYRQDPGQGLRLIYYSQIVNDFQKGDIAEGYSVSREKKESFPLTVTSAQKNPTAFYLCASGALGAGANVLTFGAGSRLTVL.

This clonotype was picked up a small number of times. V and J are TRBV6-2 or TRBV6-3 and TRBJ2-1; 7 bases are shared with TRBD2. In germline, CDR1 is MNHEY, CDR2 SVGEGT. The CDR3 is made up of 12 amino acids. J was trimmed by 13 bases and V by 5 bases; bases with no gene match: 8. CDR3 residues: CASSPNGGTQFF. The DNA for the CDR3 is TGTGCCAGCAGTCCAAACGGGGGGACTCAGTTCTTC.

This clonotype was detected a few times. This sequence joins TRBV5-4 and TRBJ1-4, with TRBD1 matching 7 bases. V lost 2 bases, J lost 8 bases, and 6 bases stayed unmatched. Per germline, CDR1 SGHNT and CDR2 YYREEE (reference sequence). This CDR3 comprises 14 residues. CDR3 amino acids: CASSFQGVGEKLFF. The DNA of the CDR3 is TGTGCCAGCAGCTTCCAGGGGGTGGGGGAAAAACTGTTTTTT.

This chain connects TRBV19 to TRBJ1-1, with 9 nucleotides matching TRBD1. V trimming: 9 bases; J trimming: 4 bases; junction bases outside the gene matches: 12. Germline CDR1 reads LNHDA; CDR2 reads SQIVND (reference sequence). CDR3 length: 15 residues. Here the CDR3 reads CASAPLTGGGTEAFF. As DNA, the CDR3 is TGTGCCAGCGCCCCCTTGACAGGGGGAGGCACTGAAGCTTTCTTT.